One and the same sample provided the 27 T cell receptor beta chains below, sequenced in a study of CD8 T cells in Susac syndrome. After extraction with the RNeasy kit, 0.5 to 1 ug of the RNA was reverse transcribed using random hexamers. TCRdb reanalysed the immunoSEQ multiplex PCR reads using MiXCR and keeps one entry per CDR3 protein. The sample contains under 90,000 distinct CDR3 sequences, about 92% of which appear only once. Sequenced material: CD4+ T cells from PBMCs. The origin of the receptors is a human donor with Susac syndrome.

V and J are TRBV12-3 or TRBV12-4 and TRBJ1-5; D unclear. This CDR3 comprises 12 residues. V was shortened by 2 bases and J by 7 bases, with 6 bases between the two germline ends. The DNA for the CDR3 is TGTGCCAGCAGTTTATATACGCAGCCCCAGCATTTT. Its translation: CASSLYTQPQHF.

The chain employs TRBV6-2 or TRBV6-3 and TRBJ2-7; weak D call: TRBD2 (6 bases). The CDR3 has 18 residues. Germline V gene data show CDR1 as MNHEY and CDR2 as SVGEGT. V lost 2 bases and J lost 2, with 22 bases in between. The CDR3 DNA reads TGTGCCAGCAGTTACCTCTCTTTGAGGCTAGCGCCTACCTACGAGCAGTACTTC. This encodes CASSYLSLRLAPTYEQYF.

V is TRBV2 and J is TRBJ2-6; D may be TRBD2 (7 bases). V was shortened by 8 bases and J by 2 bases, with 16 bases between the two germline ends. The CDR3 is 16 residues long. The germline CDR1 and CDR2 sequences are SNHLY and FYNNEI. The chain's CDR3 is CASLRGAYAGANVLTF. For the CDR3, the DNA is TGTGCCAGCCTACGGGGGGCCTATGCTGGGGCCAACGTCCTGACTTTC. Full variable domain (remainder filled in from reference TRBV2 and TRBJ2-6): EPEVTQTPSHQVTQMGQEVILRCVPISNHLYFYWYRQILGQKVEFLVSFYNNEISEKSEIFDDQFSVERPDGSNFTLKIRSTKLEDSAMYFCASLRGAYAGANVLTFGAGSRLTVL.

The V gene is TRBV19, the J gene TRBJ1-4; D is undetermined. The CDR3 runs 14 residues. Trimming pared 5 bases from V and 8 bases from J, leaving 15 bases between. Per the germline V gene, CDR1 is LNHDA and CDR2 is SQIVND (reference sequence). The DNA of the CDR3 is TGTGCCAGTAGTTCCCAGCCCGGCGGGGAAAAACTGTTTTTT. Protein product: CASSSQPGGEKLFF.

J is TRBJ2-2 and V is TRBV24-1, with a weak D call TRBD2 (6 bases). Per germline, CDR1 KGHDR and CDR2 SFDVKD. The CDR3 has 16 residues. The germline V and J ends were trimmed by 5 bases and 0 bases, with 12 bases remaining between them. CDR3 coding DNA: TGTGCCACCAGTGGGGGGGACCGCGCGAACACCGGGGAGCTGTTTTTT. Protein: CATSGGDRANTGELFF.

V is TRBV12-3 or TRBV12-4 and J is TRBJ2-6; a possible D gene is TRBD2 (7 bases). V lost 3 bases, J lost 2 bases, and 14 bases lay in between. There are 17 residues in the CDR3. DNA of the CDR3: TGTGCCAGCAGTTTCCAGGGGAGGGTCGCTGGGGCCAACGTCCTGACTTTC. This gives the protein CASSFQGRVAGANVLTF.

The chain uses TRBV30 and TRBJ2-7; maybe TRBD1 (6 bases). In germline, CDR1 is GTSNPN, CDR2 SVGIG (reference sequence). The ends were cut back, 6 bases at V and 3 bases at J, with 9 bases in the middle. The CDR3 runs 11 residues. This CDR3 is CACGQNYEQYF. The CDR3 DNA reads TGTGCCTGCGGACAGAACTACGAGCAGTACTTC.

The V gene is TRBV7-2, the J gene TRBJ1-5; TRBD1 is a possible D gene (5 bases). The V gene lost 4 bases and the J gene lost 0 bases, with 13 bases spanning the gap. Germline-derived CDR1 and CDR2 are SGHTA and FQGNSA. The CDR3 is made up of 16 amino acids. CDR3 DNA sequence: TGTGCCAGCAGCTCAAACGGGGACGCTAGCAATCAGCCCCAGCATTTT. It translates to CASSSNGDASNQPQHF.

V is TRBV5-6 and J is TRBJ1-2, with D possibly being TRBD1 (6 bases). Germline V CDR1 and CDR2: SGHDT, YYEEEE. V lost 5 bases and J 6 bases, leaving 17 bases between the germline ends. CDR3 length equals 14 residues. The CDR3: CASSPPYRVDGYTF. CDR3 bases: TGTGCCAGCAGTCCACCTTACAGGGTTGATGGCTACACCTTC.

This CDR3 is CASSLRAVDTGELFF. CDR3 coding DNA: TGTGCCAGCAGCTTGCGAGCCGTGGACACCGGGGAGCTGTTTTTT. This chain connects TRBV5-6 to TRBJ2-2; D is unclear. Trimming pared 1 base from V and 3 bases from J, leaving 10 bases between. The CDR3 has 15 amino acids. Germline CDR1 is SGHDT and CDR2 is YYEEEE.

The chain is built from TRBV6-6 and TRBJ2-7; 9 bases map to TRBD1. V shed 7 bases, J shed 4 bases, and the junction held 8 bases outside the gene matches. CDR3 length: 14 amino acids. Germline assignment: CDR1 MNHNY and CDR2 SVGAGI (reference sequence). CDR3 loop: CASNKQGAEYEQYF. CDR3 nucleotide sequence: TGTGCCAGCAACAAACAGGGGGCGGAATACGAGCAGTACTTC.

This chain connects TRBV30 to TRBJ2-2; D gene uncertain. The CDR3 runs to 13 residues. Per the germline V gene, CDR1 is GTSNPN and CDR2 is SVGIG (reference sequence). Trimming took off 6 bases at V and 0 bases at J, with 8 bases between the two ends. The CDR3 DNA is TGTGCCTGCGGTGCACCGAACACCGGGGAGCTGTTTTTT. Translated, it gives CACGAPNTGELFF.

V is TRBV3-1 and J is TRBJ2-6; no clear D gene. CDR1 and CDR2 (germline): LGHDT, YNNKEL (reference sequence). This CDR3 is 15 amino acids long. V was cut by 4 bases and J by 0 bases, with 7 bases left in between. The CDR3 loop reads CASSPLTSGANVLTF. In DNA, the CDR3 is TGTGCCAGCAGCCCCCTCACCTCTGGGGCCAACGTCCTGACTTTC.

This chain links TRBV4-2 with TRBJ2-5, with a weak D call TRBD2 (7 bases). CDR3 length: 15 residues. V gave up 1 base and J gave up 3 bases, with 12 bases separating them. Per germline, CDR1 LGHNA and CDR2 YNFKEQ. The chain's CDR3 is CASSQGGGPEETQYF. CDR3 DNA: TGTGCCAGCAGCCAAGGGGGGGGGCCCGAAGAGACCCAGTACTTC.

The V call is TRBV12-3 or TRBV12-4, the J call TRBJ1-3; 7 bases agree with TRBD1. The CDR3 is made up of 16 amino acids. V lost 4 bases to trimming and J lost 6 bases; unmatched junction nucleotides: 12. CDR3 nucleotides: TGTGCCAGCAGTTGGGACAGCCGACTTAGAGAAAACACCATATATTTT. Residues: CASSWDSRLRENTIYF.

The rearrangement links TRBV20-1 to TRBJ1-1; D unclear. Germline V gene lookup returns CDR1 DFQATT and CDR2 SNEGSKA (reference sequence). The CDR3 has 15 amino acids. Trimming pared 4 bases from V and 1 base from J, leaving 16 bases between. CDR3 residues: CSAKVPGFPNTEAFF. DNA for the CDR3: TGCAGTGCTAAAGTTCCCGGGTTCCCGAACACTGAAGCTTTCTTT.

This chain links TRBV4-3 with TRBJ2-7; 8 nucleotides line up with TRBD1. This CDR3 has 13 amino acids. Germline loops: CDR1 LGHNA, CDR2 YSLEER. J gave up 3 bases and V 8 bases, and 6 bases lay outside the gene matches. The CDR3 sequence is CASLDRVIYEQYF. The CDR3 DNA follows: TGCGCCAGCCTGGACAGGGTGATCTACGAGCAGTACTTC.

The CDR3 spells CASTLGSWGEQYF. DNA of the CDR3: TGTGCCAGCACCCTCGGCAGTTGGGGCGAGCAGTACTTC. The rearrangement joins TRBV12-3 or TRBV12-4 to TRBJ2-7; D remains unclear. This CDR3 region has 13 residues. The V end lost 7 bases, the J end lost 6 bases, and 16 bases lay between the germline ends.

CDR3 in DNA: TGCAGCGTTATAGGGGGCGCCTACGAGCAGTACTTC. Residues: CSVIGGAYEQYF. The J gene is TRBJ2-7, the V gene TRBV29-1; TRBD1 matches at 7 bases. V shed 5 bases, J shed 2 bases, and the junction held 3 bases outside the gene matches. CDR1 SQVTM and CDR2 ANQGSEA come from the germline V gene. CDR3 length: 12 amino acids.

This chain joins TRBV6-1 and TRBJ2-7; unclear D gene. The CDR3 totals 12 residues. Germline V lookup: CDR1 MNHNS, CDR2 SASEGT. The V and J ends lost 6 bases and 0 bases respectively, with 6 bases between them. This CDR3 is CASRSHSYEQYF. CDR3 DNA: TGTGCCAGCAGGTCTCACTCCTACGAGCAGTACTTC.

The chain joins TRBV20-1 to TRBJ2-3, with TRBD2 matching over 8 bases. The junction had 0 bases not matched to a gene; V was cut back by 3 bases and J by 1 base. Germline V gene data show CDR1 as DFQATT and CDR2 as SNEGSKA (reference sequence). The CDR3 length is 13 residues. CDR3 loop: CSARTSGTDTQYF. As DNA, the CDR3 is TGCAGTGCTAGGACTAGCGGCACAGATACGCAGTATTTT.

The table lists this clonotype with a count of one. V gene TRBV7-9 combines with J gene TRBJ1-4, with D perhaps TRBD1 (6 bases). CDR3 length equals 14 residues. The germline V gene encodes CDR1 SEHNR and CDR2 FQNEAQ (reference sequence). V lost 1 base, J lost 4 bases, and 7 bases lay in between. The CDR3 DNA is TGTGCCAGCAGCTTAGGACAGGATAATGAAAAACTGTTTTTT. Amino acid sequence: CASSLGQDNEKLFF. The full variable domain, rest sourced from reference TRBV7-9 and TRBJ1-4, is DTGVSQNPRHKITKRGQNVTFRCDPISEHNRLYWYRQTLGQGPEFLTYFQNEAQLEKSRLLSDRFSAERPKGSFSTLEIQRTEQGDSAMYLCASSLGQDNEKLFFGSGTQLSVL.

Here the CDR3 reads CASTVRDRAYEQYF. The CDR3 DNA follows: TGTGCCAGCACCGTACGGGACAGGGCCTACGAGCAGTACTTC. J is TRBJ2-7 and V is TRBV28; 9 bases line up with TRBD1. Germline-derived CDR1 and CDR2 are MDHEN and SYDVKM. The CDR3 is made up of 14 amino acids. The trim removed 7 bases at V and 2 bases at J, leaving 6 bases unmatched. Complete variable domain (other parts from reference TRBV28 and TRBJ2-7): DVKVTQSSRYLVKRTGEKVFLECVQDMDHENMFWYRQDPGLGLRLIYFSYDVKMKEKGDIPEGYSVSREKKERFSLILESASTNQTSMYLCASTVRDRAYEQYFGPGTRLTVT.

The V call is TRBV19, the J call TRBJ1-5, with a tentative D call TRBD1 (5 bases). V dropped 3 bases and J dropped 8 bases, with 11 bases sitting between them. Germline V gives CDR1 LNHDA, CDR2 SQIVND (reference sequence). The CDR3 is 13 residues long. The CDR3 region is CASSIYSGEPQHF. As DNA, the CDR3 is TGTGCCAGTAGTATCTACTCGGGGGAGCCCCAGCATTTT.

This chain joins TRBV12-3 or TRBV12-4 and TRBJ2-5; weak D call: TRBD2 (5 bases). This CDR3 region has 16 residues. V lost 4 bases and J 1 base, leaving 16 bases between the germline ends. The CDR3 DNA is TGTGCCAGCAGTTCCGGAGGCGGGCGGGTCCAAGAGACCCAGTACTTC. Protein product: CASSSGGGRVQETQYF.

V usage is TRBV7-9 and J usage is TRBJ2-5; TRBD1 might be the D (7 bases). V lost 5 bases to trimming and J lost 1 base, with 14 bases between them. Germline V lookup: CDR1 SEHNR, CDR2 FQNEAQ (reference sequence). This CDR3 contains 15 residues. CDR3 bases: TGTGCCAGCAGCGCGGGACAGCCTCGCCAAGAGACCCAGTACTTC. Protein product: CASSAGQPRQETQYF.

The chain carries TRBV12-3 or TRBV12-4 and TRBJ2-7; D not certain. The CDR3 is 13 residues long. Trimming left V 1 base short and J 2 bases short, with 6 bases between. Here the CDR3 reads CASSLGSPYEQYF. The CDR3 nucleotides read TGTGCCAGCAGTTTAGGGAGTCCCTACGAGCAGTACTTC.